This T cell receptor (beta chain) comes out of a study of T cell responses to AZD1222 COVID-19 vaccine. Regarding the study as a whole: The donor group comprised mostly white British people and more females; the analysis possibly underestimated clonal diversity. Spike regions recognized by vaccine-associated CD4 TCRs spanned the protein, led by 160-218 and 743-854.

For this clone: Its antigen remains unknown.

Germline loops: CDR1 SGHTA, CDR2 FQGNSA. This CDR3 has 12 amino acids. The V gene lost 2 bases and the J gene lost 8 bases, with 7 bases spanning the gap. Libraries were prepared by immunoSEQ multiplex PCR; TCRdb keeps only in-frame clonotypes and omits some of them. The profile shows about 82,000 clones, 90% of them singletons. V is TRBV7-2 and J is TRBJ2-1; D gene uncertain. The TCR sequence derives from an adult in good health. Sequenced material: peripheral blood, taken on day 0 of AZD1222 vaccination. DNA of the CDR3: TGTGCCAGCAGCTTAACCCGCTATGAGCAGTTCTTC. This gives the protein CASSLTRYEQFF.